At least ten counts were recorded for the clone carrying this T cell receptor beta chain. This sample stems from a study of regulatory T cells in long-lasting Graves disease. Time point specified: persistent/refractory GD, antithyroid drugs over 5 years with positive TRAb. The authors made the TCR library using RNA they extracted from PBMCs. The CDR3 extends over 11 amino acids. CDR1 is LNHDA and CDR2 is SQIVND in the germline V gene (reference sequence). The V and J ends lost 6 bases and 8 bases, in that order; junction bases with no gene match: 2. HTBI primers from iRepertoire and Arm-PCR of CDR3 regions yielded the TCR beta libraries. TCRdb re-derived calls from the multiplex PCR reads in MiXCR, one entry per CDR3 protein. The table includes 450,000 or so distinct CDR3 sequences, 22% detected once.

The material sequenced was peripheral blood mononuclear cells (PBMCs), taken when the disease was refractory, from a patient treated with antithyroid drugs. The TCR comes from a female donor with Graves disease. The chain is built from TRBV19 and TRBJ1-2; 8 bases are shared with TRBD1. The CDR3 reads CASRTGDGYTF. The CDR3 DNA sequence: TGTGCCAGTAGGACAGGGGACGGCTACACCTTC. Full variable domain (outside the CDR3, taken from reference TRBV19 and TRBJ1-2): DGGITQSPKYLFRKEGQNVTLSCEQNLNHDAMYWYRQDPGQGLRLIYYSQIVNDFQKGDIAEGYSVSREKKESFPLTVTSAQKNPTAFYLCASRTGDGYTFGSGTRLTVV.